The 4 T cell receptor beta chains below were found in one sample sequenced in a study of blood T cell repertoires in COVID-19. The protocol was immunoSEQ multiplex PCR, while the TCRdb copy is restricted to in-frame clones and leaves out a portion. The sample contains about 58,000 clones, around 91% of which appear only once. Sequencing used peripheral blood. All receptors come from a woman aged 60-75 years with active COVID-19.

The chain employs TRBV7-3 and TRBJ1-1; possible D gene TRBD1, 5 bases. CDR1 is SGHTA and CDR2 is FQGTGA in the germline V gene. This CDR3 region has 12 residues. V dropped 5 bases and J dropped 8 bases, with 12 bases sitting between them. This CDR3 reads CASSPGGYEAFF. CDR3 DNA sequence: TGTGCCAGCAGCCCCGGGGGATACGAAGCTTTCTTT.

This rearrangement joins TRBV6-6 to TRBJ1-1; 9 bases match TRBD1. The junction had 4 bases not matched to a gene; V was cut back by 2 bases and J by 3 bases. CDR1 and CDR2 (germline): MNHNY, SVGAGI (reference sequence). The CDR3 covers 15 residues. The chain's CDR3 is CASSYPGTGHTEAFF. Written as DNA, the CDR3 is TGTGCCAGCAGTTACCCCGGGACAGGGCACACTGAAGCTTTCTTT.

In DNA, the CDR3 is TGCAGCGCCCAATCTATAGGGGTAGATGAGCAGTTCTTC. Its protein is CSAQSIGVDEQFF. This chain connects TRBV29-1 to TRBJ2-1; a possible D gene is TRBD1 (5 bases). Germline CDR1 SQVTM, CDR2 ANQGSEA. V was clipped by 7 bases and J by 8 bases, with 18 bases between them. CDR3 length: 13 amino acids.

CDR3 in DNA: TGTGCCAGCAGCCAGGGGGATAGCAATCAGCCCCAGCATTTT. Protein product: CASSQGDSNQPQHF. The chain recombines TRBV28 with TRBJ1-5; 7 bases agree with TRBD1. The V segment lost 6 bases and the J segment 0 bases; nucleotides outside the gene matches: 2. Germline CDR1 is MDHEN and CDR2 is SYDVKM. The CDR3 covers 14 residues.